This TCR beta chain was sequenced during a study of blood T cells in healthy people across ages. To note about this clonotype: What it binds is not known.

General observations from the study: The long-lived group displayed more naive CD4+ cells, plus higher diversity, than the aged donors did. With donor CMV status unknown, expanded clonotype changes were possibly confounded.

Using a J-beta primer mix together with a sample-barcoded 5' primer, a second PCR was run for about 6 to 12 cycles. Via MiXCR, TCRdb re-called the 5' RACE reads, giving one row per CDR3 protein. The table lists about 1.6 million distinct CDR3 sequences, roughly a third of them singletons, with approximately 10% in the top ten. Isolation of PBMCs gave at least 6 million cells per sample. Sequencing used blood. The TCR sequence derives from a woman aged 30 to 39 in good health.

As DNA, the CDR3 is TGCAGCGTTGGGGGCTCCGGGACAGGTGAAAAACTGTTTTTT. Its translation is CSVGGSGTGEKLFF. The chain uses TRBV29-1 and TRBJ1-4; TRBD1 matches 8 bases. Germline V lookup: CDR1 SQVTM, CDR2 ANQGSEA. This CDR3 region has 14 residues. V lost 4 bases, J lost 7 bases, and 8 bases stayed unmatched.